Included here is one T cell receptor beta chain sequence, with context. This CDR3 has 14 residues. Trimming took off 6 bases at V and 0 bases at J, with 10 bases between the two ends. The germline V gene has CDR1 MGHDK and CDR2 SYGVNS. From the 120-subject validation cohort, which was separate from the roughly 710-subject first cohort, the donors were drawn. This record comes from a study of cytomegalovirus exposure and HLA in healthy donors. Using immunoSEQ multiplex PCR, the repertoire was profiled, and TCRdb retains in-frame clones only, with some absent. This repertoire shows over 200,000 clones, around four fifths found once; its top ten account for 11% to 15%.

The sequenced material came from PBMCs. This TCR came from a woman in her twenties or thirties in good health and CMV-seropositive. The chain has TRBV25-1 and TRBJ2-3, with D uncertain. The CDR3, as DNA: TGTGCCAGCAGCGAAGAACAGAGCACAGATACGCAGTATTTT. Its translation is CASSEEQSTDTQYF.